The 18 T cell receptor beta chains below come from one sample, sequenced in a study of cytomegalovirus exposure and HLA in healthy donors. Use of 60 Vbeta and 13 Jbeta primers characterized the PCR. The table came from immunoSEQ multiplex PCR; TCRdb's copy has only in-frame clones and leaves some out. The sample gives under 200,000 clones, 70% to 85% of which show up once; more than 0.55% is in the top ten. Specimen: PBMCs. These TCRs come from a woman aged 40 to 50 in good health and CMV-seronegative.

The rearrangement links TRBV10-3 to TRBJ1-2, with D tentatively TRBD1 (6 bases). The ends were cut back, 4 bases at V and 8 bases at J, with 17 bases in the middle. The germline gives CDR1 ENHRY, CDR2 SYGVKD. This CDR3 has 14 residues. The CDR3 nucleotides are TGTGCCATCAGTGCCGACGGCGGGGGCGGCGGCTACACCTTC. Residues: CAISADGGGGGYTF.

V and J are TRBV19 and TRBJ2-2, with a tentative D call TRBD1 (5 bases). V shed 5 bases and J shed 6 bases, with 10 bases lying between them. Germline V lookup: CDR1 LNHDA, CDR2 SQIVND (reference sequence). This CDR3 is 13 amino acids long. CDR3 protein: CASSSGWPGELFF. CDR3 nucleotides: TGTGCCAGTAGTTCAGGGTGGCCCGGGGAGCTGTTTTTT.

V usage is TRBV9 and J usage is TRBJ2-3; 10 bases agree with TRBD2. This CDR3 is 17 amino acids long. The ends lost 0 bases at V and 8 bases at J; junction bases unmatched: 12. Germline V lookup: CDR1 SGDLS, CDR2 YYNGEE. CDR3 sequence: CASSVALSSGSSGTQYF. CDR3 coding DNA: TGTGCCAGCAGCGTAGCCCTTTCTAGCGGGAGTTCAGGTACGCAGTATTTT.

This clone was recorded once. In nucleotides, the CDR3 is TGTGCCAGCTCACCATTGGGACAGGGGAAGTCTGAAGCTTTCTTT. This sequence encodes CASSPLGQGKSEAFF. J is TRBJ1-1 and V is TRBV18, with 10 bases identical to TRBD1. CDR3 length: 15 residues. CDR1 KGHSH and CDR2 LQKENI come from the germline V gene. Unmatched junction bases numbered 6, after V lost 2 bases and J lost 6 bases.

This chain links TRBV15 with TRBJ1-6; no firm D call. V was pared by 0 bases and J by 7 bases, with 10 bases between. Germline V gene data show CDR1 as LNHNV and CDR2 as YYDKDF (reference sequence). The CDR3 sequence is 15 residues long. The CDR3 here is CATSRDPTGNSPLHF. CDR3 in DNA: TGTGCCACCAGCAGAGACCCCACGGGGAATTCACCCCTCCACTTT.

This rearrangement joins TRBV21-1 to TRBJ2-5; no DNA check was done on the table's D call, TRBD2. TRBV21-1 is an annotated pseudogene. This CDR3 spans 17 amino acids. The CDR3 spells CASSHTIGLAFIETQYF. The CDR3 DNA reads TGTGCCAGCAGCCATACCATAGGACTAGCGTTTATCGAGACCCAGTACTTC.

This chain uses TRBV30 with TRBJ1-2; tentatively, D is TRBD1 (6 bases). The germline V and J ends were trimmed by 2 bases and 8 bases, with 21 bases remaining between them. CDR1 is GTSNPN, CDR2 SVGIG, per germline (reference sequence). There are 15 residues in the CDR3. Here the CDR3 DNA reads TGTGCCTGGAGTCAATACGATCCAGGGGCGGGCGGCTACACCTTC. It encodes CAWSQYDPGAGGYTF. The full variable domain, with the rest looked up from reference TRBV30 and TRBJ1-2, is SQTIHQWPATLVQPVGSPLSLECTVEGTSNPNLYWYRQAAGRGLQLLFYSVGIGQISSEVPQNLSASRPQDRQFILSSKKLLLSDSGFYLCAWSQYDPGAGGYTFGSGTRLTVV.

V and J are TRBV7-3 and TRBJ2-1; a weak D match, TRBD2 (6 bases). This CDR3 contains 15 residues. CDR1 is SGHTA and CDR2 is FQGTGA in the germline V gene. The V end lost 3 bases, the J end lost 0 bases, and 9 bases lay between the germline ends. The CDR3 reads CASSFSGDSYNEQFF. CDR3 DNA: TGTGCCAGCAGCTTCTCGGGAGACTCCTACAATGAGCAGTTCTTC.

The chain couples TRBV2 to TRBJ2-7; the match to TRBD2 covers 12 bases. This CDR3 is 16 amino acids long. Germline-derived CDR1 and CDR2 are SNHLY and FYNNEI. V lost 7 bases, J lost 3 bases, and 10 bases stayed unmatched. The CDR3 spells CASMPRLAGVVYEQYF. CDR3 sequence (DNA): TGTGCCAGCATGCCAAGACTAGCGGGAGTAGTCTACGAGCAGTACTTC.

The gene calls are TRBV6-6 and TRBJ1-5; 7 bases map to TRBD1. CDR1 is MNHNY, CDR2 SVGAGI, per germline (reference sequence). The V gene end was trimmed by 2 bases and the J gene end by 3 bases; junction bases not matched to a gene: 4. The CDR3 has 15 residues. In DNA, the CDR3 is TGTGCCAGCAGTTACCACGGGACAGTCAATCAGCCCCAGCATTTT. Encoded protein: CASSYHGTVNQPQHF.

The chain carries TRBV27 and TRBJ2-5, with 9 nucleotides matching TRBD2. The CDR3 runs 15 residues. Germline V gives CDR1 MNHEY, CDR2 SMNVEV (reference sequence). J gave up 1 base and V 5 bases, and 5 bases lay outside the gene matches. The CDR3 spells CASSPAGGSQETQYF. The CDR3 nucleotides read TGTGCCAGCAGTCCAGCGGGGGGCTCCCAAGAGACCCAGTACTTC.

This chain uses TRBV11-3 with TRBJ2-7, with TRBD1 identical over 7 bases. V lost 5 bases and J lost 6; bases outside the gene matches: 10. This CDR3 spans 14 amino acids. Germline lookup yields CDR1 SGHNT and CDR2 YENEEA. As DNA, the CDR3 is TGTGCCAGCAGCATACCCGACAGGGAAGGCGAGCAGTACTTC. It codes for CASSIPDREGEQYF.

CDR3 loop: CASSYAGQPQHF. The CDR3 region has the DNA TGTGCCAGCAGTTATGCGGGACAGCCCCAGCATTTT. This chain uses TRBV6-5 with TRBJ1-5; no clear D. The CDR3 spans 12 residues. V lost 3 bases to trimming and J lost 7 bases, with 7 bases between them. CDR1 is MNHEY, CDR2 SVGAGI, per germline.

The rearrangement joins TRBV4-2 to TRBJ1-6; D is unresolved. Germline lookup yields CDR1 LGHNA and CDR2 YNFKEQ. The CDR3 loop spans 15 amino acids. V lost 6 bases, J lost 0 bases, and 9 bases lay in between. CDR3 residues: CASREGSSYNSPLHF. As DNA, the CDR3 is TGTGCCAGCAGGGAGGGAAGCTCCTATAATTCACCCCTCCACTTT.

This chain connects TRBV9 to TRBJ2-5; 7 nucleotides agree with TRBD1. This CDR3 spans 14 amino acids. Germline V lookup: CDR1 SGDLS, CDR2 YYNGEE. V was pared by 7 bases and J by 3 bases, with 9 bases of the junction left unmatched. The CDR3 spells CASGPGTAEETQYF. Here the CDR3 DNA reads TGTGCCAGCGGCCCCGGGACAGCGGAAGAGACCCAGTACTTC. The full variable domain, rest sourced from reference TRBV9 and TRBJ2-5, is DSGVTQTPKHLITATGQRVTLRCSPRSGDLSVYWYQQSLDQGLQFLIQYYNGEERAKGNILERFSAQQFPDLHSELNLSSLELGDSALYFCASGPGTAEETQYFGPGTRLLVL.

This clone was seen just once. The rearrangement joins TRBV19 to TRBJ1-5, with D perhaps matching TRBD1 (6 bases). V lost 6 bases and J 6 bases, leaving 9 bases between the germline ends. The CDR3 runs 12 residues. CDR1 is LNHDA, CDR2 SQIVND, per germline (reference sequence). CDR3 protein: CASSNRVQPQHF. CDR3 sequence (DNA): TGTGCCAGTAGCAACAGGGTTCAGCCCCAGCATTTT. The entire variable domain, with the rest obtained from reference TRBV19 and TRBJ1-5, is as follows: DGGITQSPKYLFRKEGQNVTLSCEQNLNHDAMYWYRQDPGQGLRLIYYSQIVNDFQKGDIAEGYSVSREKKESFPLTVTSAQKNPTAFYLCASSNRVQPQHFGDGTRLSIL.

V gene TRBV5-6 combines with J gene TRBJ1-2, with 7 bases matching TRBD1. The CDR3 is 15 amino acids. CDR1 is SGHDT and CDR2 is YYEEEE in the germline V gene. V lost 1 base and J lost 5; bases outside the gene matches: 8. The CDR3 coding sequence is TGTGCCAGCAGCTTGCCCGGGACAGCCACGTATGGCTACACCTTC. Its protein product is CASSLPGTATYGYTF.

This clone occurred a few times. The chain couples TRBV11-3 to TRBJ2-3; 7 nucleotides align to TRBD2. Germline trimming cut 2 bases from V and 4 bases from J; bases unmatched to any gene: 3. This CDR3 is 14 amino acids long. Per germline, CDR1 SGHNT and CDR2 YENEEA. The CDR3 sequence: CASSLLRGADTQYF. Here the CDR3 DNA reads TGTGCCAGCAGCTTACTTCGGGGGGCAGATACGCAGTATTTT.